The clone carrying this T cell receptor beta chain showed up many times. Its antigen is unknown. This record comes from a study of neurological immune-mediated disorders. Points from the study as a whole: The most TCR clonal expansion was seen in HTLV-1-associated myelopathy, whereas the least was seen in multiple sclerosis, below the level in healthy controls.

Trimming left V 2 bases short and J 6 bases short, with 14 bases between. CDR1 is SGHTA, CDR2 FQGNSA, per germline. The CDR3 contains 14 residues. PBMCs numbering 2 million and stored at -80 C yielded the unsorted libraries. Template-switch 5'RACE cDNA synthesis added a 10-nucleotide unique molecular identifier. From 15-18 subjects, every sequencing run obtained over 170 million TCR-beta sequences. TCRdb used MiXCR to reprocess the 5' RACE reads, holding one entry per CDR3 protein. Of tens of thousands of distinct CDR3 sequences listed, under 10% are singletons. The sequence was obtained from a man in his fifties in good health. The chain has TRBV7-2 and TRBJ2-7, with a possible D match to TRBD1 (5 bases). Sequenced: PBMCs. CDR3 region: CASSLWRQGGEQYF. The CDR3 coding sequence is TGTGCCAGCAGCTTATGGCGGCAGGGCGGCGAGCAGTACTTC.